The rows below give T cell receptor beta chains drawn from one sample of a study of early T cells in non-severe SARS-CoV-2 infection. TCRdb re-called the 5' RACE reads with MiXCR, one entry per CDR3 protein. The sample lists tens of thousands of distinct CDR3 sequences; around an eighth were seen once. Sequencing was done on a sample of whole blood. Receptors originate from an adult who was a healthcare worker with PCR-confirmed SARS-CoV-2 infection or an uninfected control (not recorded which). The CDR3 runs from the conserved cysteine through the conserved F or W. D genes are given only for firm matches. Clone size, where shown, is once, few, many, or a class for clones that have expanded.

d_call	v_call	j_call	clone_size	cdr3_aa	cdr3_nt
TRBD2	TRBV28	TRBJ2-6	many	CASSLRLAGANVLTF	TGTGCCAGCAGTTTAAGACTAGCGGGGGCCAACGTCCTGACTTTC
.	TRBV20-1	TRBJ1-2	many	CSAGGGRLGYTF	TGCAGTGCCGGGGGGGGCCGCTTGGGCTACACCTTC
.	TRBV7-2	TRBJ2-7	.	CASSSGRPYEQYF	TGTGCCAGCAGCTCAGGGCGGCCTTACGAGCAGTACTTC
.	TRBV3-1	TRBJ1-6	few	CASSQDVGVTYNSPLHF	TGTGCCAGCAGCCAAGATGTTGGGGTCACCTATAATTCACCCCTCCACTTT
.	TRBV19	TRBJ2-7	few	CASSMSGSDYEQYF	TGTGCCAGTAGTATGAGTGGGTCCGACTACGAGCAGTACTTC
.	TRBV12-3/TRBV12-4	TRBJ2-1	few	CASSLGRRTDEQFF	TGTGCCAGCAGTTTAGGCAGGCGTACGGATGAGCAGTTCTTC
.	TRBV19	TRBJ2-5	many	CASSKQAGETQYF	TGTGCCAGTAGTAAACAGGCCGGGGAGACCCAGTACTTC
TRBD1	TRBV7-8	TRBJ1-1	few	CASSLYRGSNTEAFF	TGTGCCAGCAGCTTATACAGGGGCTCGAACACTGAAGCTTTCTTT
TRBD1	TRBV5-1	TRBJ2-7	.	CASSFGDRTYEQYF	TGCGCCAGCAGTTTTGGGGACAGGACCTACGAGCAGTACTTC
.	TRBV12-3/TRBV12-4	TRBJ1-4	many	CASSQGWGEKLFF	TGTGCCAGCAGCCAGGGTTGGGGTGAAAAACTGTTTTTT
TRBD1	TRBV3-1	TRBJ2-7	.	CASSQGRGLREQYF	TGTGCCAGCAGCCAAGGCAGGGGGCTAAGGGAGCAGTACTTC
.	TRBV2	TRBJ1-4	few	CASRGLATNEKLFF	TGTGCCAGCAGGGGCTTAGCAACTAATGAAAAACTGTTTTTT
.	TRBV28	TRBJ1-2	many	CASSLGSFLNYGYTF	TGTGCCAGCAGTTTAGGGAGTTTCCTTAACTATGGCTACACCTTC
TRBD1	TRBV18	TRBJ1-2	few	CASSPGTDYGYTF	TGTGCCAGCTCCCCAGGGACAGACTATGGCTACACCTTC
.	TRBV12-3/TRBV12-4	TRBJ2-7	.	CASSPPASYEQYF	TGTGCCAGCAGTCCCCCAGCCTCCTACGAGCAGTACTTC
.	TRBV14	TRBJ2-7	few	CASSQSPRYEQYF	TGTGCCAGCAGCCAATCTCCTAGGTACGAGCAGTACTTC
.	TRBV18	TRBJ2-5	few	CASSPDQETQYF	TGTGCCAGCTCACCAGATCAAGAGACCCAGTACTTC
.	TRBV19	TRBJ2-1	few	CASRQKDLATREKFF	TGTGCCAGTAGGCAGAAGGATCTAGCGACCCGTGAGAAGTTCTTC
TRBD2	TRBV2	TRBJ2-1	few	CASSAVGAGGSNEQFF	TGTGCCAGCAGTGCCGTTGGGGCGGGAGGGAGCAATGAGCAGTTCTTC
.	TRBV6-1	TRBJ2-5	.	CASGHTTQYF	TGTGCCAGCGGCCACACGACCCAGTACTTC
TRBD2	TRBV4-2	TRBJ2-1	few	CASSQEVASGRFEQFF	TGTGCCAGCAGCCAAGAGGTAGCTAGCGGGAGATTTGAGCAGTTCTTC
TRBD1	TRBV6-1	TRBJ1-4	many	CASSRDRVNEKLFF	TGTGCCAGCAGTCGCGACAGGGTCAATGAAAAACTGTTTTTT
.	TRBV4-1	TRBJ2-7	few	CASTAGYEQYF	TGCGCCAGCACAGCCGGCTACGAGCAGTACTTC
.	TRBV7-2	TRBJ2-3	few	CASSLTQGIADTQYF	TGTGCCAGCAGCCTAACTCAGGGAATTGCAGATACGCAGTATTTT
TRBD2	TRBV19	TRBJ2-3	.	CASSRTSGRGTDTQYF	TGTGCCAGTAGTCGGACTAGCGGGAGGGGCACAGATACGCAGTATTTT
TRBD1	TRBV2	TRBJ1-1	many	CASRDGQGWAEAFF	TGTGCCAGCAGAGATGGACAGGGTTGGGCTGAAGCTTTCTTT
TRBD2	TRBV27	TRBJ2-7	.	CASSASGASYEQYF	TGTGCCAGCAGTGCTAGCGGGGCTTCCTACGAGCAGTACTTC
.	TRBV7-2	TRBJ2-6	.	CASSLALPGANVLTF	TGTGCCAGCAGCTTAGCGCTACCGGGGGCCAACGTCCTGACTTTC
.	TRBV29-1	TRBJ2-5	.	CSVDRSQETQYF	TGCAGCGTTGACCGCTCCCAAGAGACCCAGTACTTC
TRBD1	TRBV7-9	TRBJ2-5	.	CASSRVRTGGRETQYF	TGTGCCAGCAGCCGCGTCCGGACAGGGGGAAGAGAGACCCAGTACTTC
.	TRBV5-4	TRBJ2-7	.	CASSLGPGYSYEQYF	TGTGCCAGCAGCTTGGGCCCGGGGTACTCCTACGAGCAGTACTTC
TRBD1	TRBV18	TRBJ1-4	few	CASSPGQGVPSFTEKLFF	TGTGCCAGCTCACCGGGACAGGGGGTCCCATCTTTTACTGAAAAACTGTTTTTT
.	TRBV7-9	TRBJ2-2	many	CASSHEAPSTGELFF	TGTGCCAGCAGTCACGAGGCCCCGAGCACCGGGGAGCTGTTTTTT
TRBD1	TRBV3-1	TRBJ2-7	.	CASTSSTGTGGYEQYF	TGTGCCAGCACCTCCTCGACCGGGACAGGGGGGTACGAGCAGTACTTC
.	TRBV7-9	TRBJ1-6	.	CASSSGAGGGSPLHF	TGTGCCAGCAGCTCCGGAGCCGGGGGCGGATCACCCCTCCACTTT
.	TRBV7-3	TRBJ2-5	few	CASSPGKGETQYF	TGTGCCAGCAGCCCAGGCAAGGGAGAGACCCAGTACTTC
.	TRBV29-1	TRBJ1-2	many	CSVERGHYGYTF	TGCAGCGTTGAAAGGGGCCACTATGGCTACACCTTC
.	TRBV6-5	TRBJ2-3	many	CASSYSRGASDTQYF	TGTGCCAGCAGTTACTCGAGGGGGGCGTCAGATACGCAGTATTTT
.	TRBV3-1	TRBJ2-7	.	CASSQGLKGEQYF	TGTGCCAGCAGCCAAGGCCTAAAGGGCGAGCAGTACTTC
.	TRBV7-9	TRBJ2-5	.	CASSLWDIQETQYF	TGTGCCAGCAGCCTATGGGACATACAAGAGACCCAGTACTTC
TRBD2	TRBV6-6	TRBJ2-3	.	CASSYSIWDLAEITDTQYF	TGTGCCAGCAGTTACTCAATCTGGGATCTAGCGGAGATCACAGATACGCAGTATTTT
TRBD1	TRBV7-8	TRBJ1-5	many	CASSVNRGLSQPQHF	TGTGCCAGCAGCGTAAACAGGGGACTCAGTCAGCCCCAGCATTTT
TRBD2	TRBV20-1	TRBJ2-7	few	CSATFILGTSGGYEQYF	TGCAGTGCTACCTTCATATTAGGGACTAGCGGGGGTTACGAGCAGTACTTC
.	TRBV7-3	TRBJ1-3	.	CASSTGSSENTIYF	TGTGCCAGCAGCACAGGTAGTTCTGAAAACACCATATATTTT
TRBD1	TRBV20-1	TRBJ1-1	few	CSAPKQGAHTEAFF	TGCAGTGCTCCGAAACAGGGGGCGCACACTGAAGCTTTCTTT
.	TRBV3-1	TRBJ1-6	.	CASSRLILGHFNSPLHF	TGTGCCAGCAGCCGATTGATACTGGGACATTTTAATTCACCCCTCCACTTT
.	TRBV7-9	TRBJ1-1	few	CAGHRVGTEAFF	TGTGCCGGGCACAGGGTAGGCACTGAAGCTTTCTTT
.	TRBV19	TRBJ1-1	.	CASSIDWDLNTEAFF	TGTGCCAGTAGTATAGATTGGGATTTGAACACTGAAGCTTTCTTT
TRBD1	TRBV5-6	TRBJ1-5	many	CASSLGQVSNQPQHF	TGTGCCAGCAGCTTAGGACAGGTTAGCAATCAGCCCCAGCATTTT
.	TRBV11-2	TRBJ1-4	.	CASSTGRADTRVGEKLFF	TGTGCCAGCAGCACGGGGAGGGCAGACACTCGAGTAGGGGAAAAACTGTTTTTT
TRBD1	TRBV6-2/TRBV6-3	TRBJ1-6	.	CASRTRDRVNSPLHF	TGTGCCAGCAGAACTAGGGACAGGGTTAATTCACCCCTCCACTTT
.	TRBV20-1	TRBJ1-1	.	CSARNAAGGATEAFF	TGCAGTGCTAGAAATGCCGCGGGTGGGGCCACTGAAGCTTTCTTT
.	TRBV6-2/TRBV6-3	TRBJ2-3	few	CASRAGTDTQYF	TGTGCCAGCAGGGCGGGAACAGATACGCAGTATTTT
.	TRBV19	TRBJ1-2	many	CASTWGPFNGYTF	TGTGCCAGTACCTGGGGGCCCTTCAATGGCTACACCTTC
.	TRBV11-2	TRBJ2-5	many	CASSRNVEDQYF	TGTGCCAGCAGCCGCAACGTTGAGGACCAGTACTTC